The text below deals with one T cell receptor beta chain. The antigen is unknown. This CDR3 is built from 15 residues. The germline V gene has CDR1 LNHNV and CDR2 YYDKDF (reference sequence). Trimming shortened V by 0 bases and J by 0 bases, and 9 bases separated the two germline ends. This sample is drawn from a study of OX40 agonist ivuxolimab in advanced cancers. In the study overall: Intravenous ivuxolimab at 0.01 to 10 mg/kg was given to patients every 2 weeks. Enrolled patients in dose escalation had cancers that were hepatocellular carcinoma, melanoma, renal cell or head and neck cancer. Findings and limits, study-wide: The CD4+ and CD8+ T cells in the blood had expanded clonally by week 6 at 0.1 to 3.0 mg/kg.

Autoimmune disease history or systemic immunosuppression led to patients being barred. TCRdb's copy holds only in-frame clones and misses some; the assay was immunoSEQ multiplex PCR. This table has roughly 48,000 clones, 80% to 90% appearing once. Specimen: CD4+ or CD8+ T cells sorted from blood, collected in a trial of the OX40 agonist ivuxolimab. The chain couples TRBV15 to TRBJ2-7, with D perhaps matching TRBD2 (6 bases). This receptor was identified in an adult with an advanced solid tumor such as melanoma, head and neck, liver or kidney cancer. DNA of the CDR3: TGTGCCACCAGCAGAGATCTGGGAGGCTCCTACGAGCAGTACTTC. This gives the protein CATSRDLGGSYEQYF.